This TCR beta chain was sequenced for a study of Ad26.COV2.S vaccination and SARS-CoV-2 variants. Overall study context: Once, or twice with 56 days between doses, Ad26.COV2.S was given intramuscularly. General study points: Reported findings describe substantial breadth in spike-specific CD8+ and CD4+ T cell responses following vaccination. Ad26.COV2.S recipients had broader spike-specific TCRs (P = 0.0014).

CDR1 and CDR2 (germline): LNHDA, SQIVND (reference sequence). The CDR3 totals 15 residues. V shed 2 bases and J 6 bases; nucleotides not matched to a gene: 4. Treatment reported: 15 to 20 received Ad26.COV2.S at low or high dose, single or two shots; about five received placebo; per-sample allocation not given. Vaccine and placebo recipients were sampled on day 63 after the first injection. In Boston, an adult donor aged 18-55 years took part. The method was immunoSEQ multiplex PCR; TCRdb's version includes in-frame clones alone and lacks a portion of them. This table holds a few hundred thousand clones, roughly 91% found once. About this clone itself: Its target is not known.

The sample was peripheral blood, taken in a trial of Ad26.COV2.S vaccine versus placebo. This sequence joins TRBV19 and TRBJ1-4, with 9 bases fitting TRBD1. This TCR was sampled from a person between 18 and 59 years old who received the Ad26.COV2.S COVID-19 vaccine or a placebo. DNA for the CDR3: TGTGCCAGTAGTATAACAGGGGGCTCGGATGAAAAACTGTTTTTT. It translates to CASSITGGSDEKLFF.